These T cell receptor beta chains were read from a single sample in a study of breast tumors, draining lymph nodes, adjacent tissues. TCRdb processed the multiplex PCR reads anew with MiXCR; each CDR3 protein has one entry. The table has 150,000 to 200,000 distinct CDR3 sequences, 31% seen once. The specimen was axillary lymph node tissue. The source of these receptors is a female donor with breast cancer. Some clones in this sample may be carry-over from other donors' samples. Each CDR3 is given with its conserved first and last residue. Some rows have no size entry. The others give once, few or many, or a class for an expanded clone.

TRBV6-2/TRBV6-3	.	CASSYSAGDPGLAVYEQYF
TRBV7-9	.	CASSNSGTYYEQYF
TRBV5-5	.	CASSTTFGTGGIEAFF
TRBV15	.	CATSSARLATEEQYF
TRBV7-7	many	CASSFQKPGQGDEQPQHF
TRBV20-1	many	CSAQSGTSSYNEQFF
TRBV5-1	many	CASSLGLAGGLIGDTQYF
TRBV4-1	many	CASSQTAGEKLFF
TRBV7-6	.	CASSQEGGYTGETQYF
TRBV7-9	few	CASSLEPSGAETEAFF
TRBV2	few	CASGRGGGVYNEQFF
TRBV6-5	few	CASSLGGGPLNEKLFF
TRBV7-3	many	CASSLVAGGHTGELFF
TRBV18	many	CASSPSDVIRELLGQYF
TRBV7-3	.	CASSPTGGVGNQPQYF
TRBV6-2/TRBV6-3	few	CASSYSIATGNGYTF
TRBV20-1	many	CSVGGSLADTQYF
TRBV14	many	CASSQAGVHEQYF